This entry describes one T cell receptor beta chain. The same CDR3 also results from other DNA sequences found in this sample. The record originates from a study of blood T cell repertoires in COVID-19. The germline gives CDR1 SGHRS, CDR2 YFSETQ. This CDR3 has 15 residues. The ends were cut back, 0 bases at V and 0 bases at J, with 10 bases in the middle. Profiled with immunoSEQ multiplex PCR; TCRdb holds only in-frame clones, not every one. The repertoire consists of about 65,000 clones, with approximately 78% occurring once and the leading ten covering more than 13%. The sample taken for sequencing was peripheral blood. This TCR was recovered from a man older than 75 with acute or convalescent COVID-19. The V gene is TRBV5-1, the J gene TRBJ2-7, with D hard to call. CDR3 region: CASSLGGLSSYEQYF. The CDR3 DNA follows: TGCGCCAGCAGCTTGGGCGGTCTTAGCTCCTACGAGCAGTACTTC.